This T cell receptor (beta chain) was found in a study of blood T cell repertoires in COVID-19. The Seattle site enrolled patients during active infection and followed them longitudinally. The CDR3 is 17 amino acids. With V trimmed by 2 bases and J by 7 bases, 16 bases remained unmatched. In germline, CDR1 is KGHSH, CDR2 LQKENI. How the authors handled the data: Using reference gene primer amplification, nucleated cell counts were estimated. The method was immunoSEQ multiplex PCR; TCRdb's version includes in-frame clones alone and lacks a portion of them. D and trimming were read from the DNA, whereas the V and J calls and clone size are those reported in that table. The data show some 400,000 clones, approximately 87% seen once.

This chain links TRBV18 with TRBJ1-2, with 7 bases that match TRBD1. Sequencing was done on a sample of peripheral blood. The receptor was isolated from a woman under 40 with COVID-19, enrolled during active disease. CDR3 sequence: CASSPVGEGARRSGYTF. CDR3 DNA sequence: TGTGCCAGCTCACCAGTGGGAGAGGGGGCACGGAGGAGTGGCTACACCTTC.